This T cell receptor (beta chain) is drawn from a study of shared clonotypes between healthy human individuals (dated by TCRdb to the early 2020s). About the full investigation: The cohort comprised a couple of women and a few men aged 18 to 49 years. For each donor, CD4 naive and CD4 memory were each run on three plates, CD8 naive on two plates, and CD8 memory on one plate. The study deeply sequenced blood TCR repertoires of several healthy adults to estimate repertoire size and the extent of clonotype sharing between individuals. Different laboratories and diverse techniques were used to prepare libraries and sequence TCR repertoires, to increase sequencing depth and limit assay-specific biases. Leukapheresis yielded between about 0.94 and 9.5 billion PBMCs per donor. Overall results and qualifications from the work: Based on pairwise subsampling, the degree of clonotype sharing among donors was expected to be affected by sequencing depth. Larger estimated clonotype richness was generally found for naive subsets than for memory subsets. When several donors were compared, the shared fraction of clonotypes was 5% to 6.5% for naive CD4, 3% to 4% for naive CD8, 2% to 2.5% for memory CD4, and 0.35% to 0.4% for memory CD8. The small number of donors limited the genetic and exposure-history diversity represented. Even with the large sequencing depth, rarefaction of the sorted-subset datasets indicated that sequencing was incomplete. Sampling was restricted to blood, and TCR repertoires in tissue are likely to differ from TCR repertoires in blood. Compared with non-shared clonotypes, clonotypes shared by all four sorted-subset donors had higher generation probabilities.

Donors were healthy HIV-negative adults with no recently reported acute infections or vaccinations. All donors were Caucasian adults living in Nashville, Tennessee, USA. Magnetic negative selection was used to enrich CD4+ T cells, after which naive cells were positively selected on CD45RA and the negative fraction became the memory subset. Blood was collected by leukapheresis, and PBMCs were isolated by Ficoll-Histopaque density gradient centrifugation and then cryopreserved in liquid nitrogen vapor phase. Analytical flow cytometry was used to check the purity and quantity of each magnetically sorted T cell population. Genomic DNA was isolated from every sorted fraction and measured by UV absorbance on a Nanodrop 2000c. The CDR1 and CDR2 encoded by the germline V gene (reference sequence) are SGHKS and YYEKEE. The CDR3 has 12 amino acids, counting the end cysteine and phenylalanine. The entry retains the CDR3 DNA only, 36 bases that are in frame from base 1. V is shortened by 4 bases, J by 8 bases, and the region joining them spans 10 bases.

About this clone: The target of this receptor is not known. Base-call qualities are not available, and no considerably larger clone is one nucleotide away.

TCR CDR3 regions were amplified from genomic DNA by multiplex PCR using the deep immunoSEQ assay. Extracted genomic DNA from each cell subset was spread evenly across all wells of several immunoSEQ 96-well plates, with each plate serving as a replicate. For sorted subsets, each replicate PCR was loaded with 200 ng genomic DNA, equivalent to 25,000 to 30,000 T cell genomes. The purified libraries were quantified using a Qubit 3.0 fluorometer, sized with a Bioanalyzer 2100, and then quantified again using the KAPA Library Quantification kit. Each immunoSEQ 96-well plate was sequenced on its own single-read 150-cycle Illumina NextSeq 550 flow cell. On the study's bioinformatics: The immunoSEQ output contained only junctional sequences without quality scores, so filtering could not match that applied to full-length reads. Sequences were annotated with PyIR, a Python wrapper for IgBLAST v1.9, using IMGT germline references to assign V/J genes and CDR3. Reads were filtered out if the reads had weak V/J assignments (E-value above 1e-6), no CDR3, stop codons, out-of-frame junctions, or ambiguous translated residues. V3J clonotypes were defined by identical inferred V gene, J gene, and CDR3 amino acid sequence. To compute the percentage overlap between repertoires, the number of shared unique clonotypes was divided by the size of the smaller repertoire. RTK rarefaction, the Chao1 estimator, and Recon v2.1 estimates of unobserved clonotypes were used to assess repertoire richness. For all TCRbeta clonotypes obtained by the gDNA method from a few donors, generation probabilities were computed with OLGA. The immuneACCESS repertoire file appears here via TCRdb, limited to in-frame rearrangements. These files lack a portion of the clones; in checked studies, under half of the deficit traces to unresolved V genes, and the cause of the others is not known. Clonal size and the V and J genes are those of that table, whereas D and trimming came from the DNA. Across this sample there are a few million clones, with 90% to 96% seen only once. Jointly, the top ten make up approximately 0.13% of the sample.

The source material was naive CD4+ T cells sorted from blood. Taken with the paper, the label for cell subset or site translates to: CD45RA+ positively selected. The TCR originated in a man in his late teens or twenties in good health. The chain links TRBV5-5 with TRBJ2-4; TRBD1 is perhaps the D gene, given 5 matching bases. The CDR3 protein is CASSPQGDIQYF. The nucleotides are TGTGCCAGCAGCCCGCAGGGTGACATTCAGTACTTC. The CDR3 plus the reference TRBV5-5 and TRBJ2-4 genes for the other parts give the full variable domain: DAGVTQSPTHLIKTRGQQVTLRCSPISGHKSVSWYQQVLGQGPQFIFQYYEKEERGRGNFPDRFSARQFPNYSSELNVNALLLGDSALYLCASSPQGDIQYFGAGTRLSVL.